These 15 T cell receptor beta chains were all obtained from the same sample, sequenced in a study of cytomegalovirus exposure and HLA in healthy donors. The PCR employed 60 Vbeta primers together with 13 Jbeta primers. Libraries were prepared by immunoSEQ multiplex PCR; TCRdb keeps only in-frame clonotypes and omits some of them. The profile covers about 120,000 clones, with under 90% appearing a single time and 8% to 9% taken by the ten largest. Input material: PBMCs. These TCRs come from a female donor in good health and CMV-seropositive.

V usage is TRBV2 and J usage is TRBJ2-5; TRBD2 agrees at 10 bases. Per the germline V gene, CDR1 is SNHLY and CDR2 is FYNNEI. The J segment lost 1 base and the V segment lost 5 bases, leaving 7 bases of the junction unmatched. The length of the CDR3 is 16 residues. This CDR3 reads CASSFGLAVIQETQYF. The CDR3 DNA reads TGTGCCAGCAGTTTCGGACTAGCGGTGATCCAAGAGACCCAGTACTTC.

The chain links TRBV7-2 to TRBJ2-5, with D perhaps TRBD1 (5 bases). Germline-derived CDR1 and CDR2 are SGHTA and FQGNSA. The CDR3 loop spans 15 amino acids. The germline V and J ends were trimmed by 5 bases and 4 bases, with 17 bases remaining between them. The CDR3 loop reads CASSPRQPGAETQYF. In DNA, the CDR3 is TGTGCCAGCAGCCCGAGACAGCCGGGCGCAGAGACCCAGTACTTC. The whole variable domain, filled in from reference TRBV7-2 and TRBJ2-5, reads GAGVSQSPSNKVTEKGKDVELRCDPISGHTALYWYRQSLGQGLEFLIYFQGNSAPDKSGLPSDRFSAERTGGSVSTLTIQRTQQEDSAVYLCASSPRQPGAETQYFGPGTRLLVL.

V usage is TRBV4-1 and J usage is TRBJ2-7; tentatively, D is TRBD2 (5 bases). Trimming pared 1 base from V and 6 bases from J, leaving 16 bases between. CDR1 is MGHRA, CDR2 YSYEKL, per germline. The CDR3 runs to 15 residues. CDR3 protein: CASSQALEIGGEQYF. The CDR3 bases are TGCGCCAGCAGCCAAGCCCTCGAGATTGGAGGCGAGCAGTACTTC.

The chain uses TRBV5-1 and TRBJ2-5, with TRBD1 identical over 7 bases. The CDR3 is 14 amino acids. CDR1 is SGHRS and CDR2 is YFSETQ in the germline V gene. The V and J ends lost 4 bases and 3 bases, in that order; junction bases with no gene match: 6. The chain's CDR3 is CASSHGTAKETQYF. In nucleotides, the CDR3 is TGCGCCAGCAGCCACGGGACAGCAAAAGAGACCCAGTACTTC.

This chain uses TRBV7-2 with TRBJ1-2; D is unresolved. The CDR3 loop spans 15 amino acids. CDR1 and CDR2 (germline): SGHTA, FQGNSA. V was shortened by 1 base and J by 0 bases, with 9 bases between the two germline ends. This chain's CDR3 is CASSLEGGANYGYTF. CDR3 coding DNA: TGTGCCAGCAGCTTAGAAGGCGGAGCTAACTATGGCTACACCTTC.

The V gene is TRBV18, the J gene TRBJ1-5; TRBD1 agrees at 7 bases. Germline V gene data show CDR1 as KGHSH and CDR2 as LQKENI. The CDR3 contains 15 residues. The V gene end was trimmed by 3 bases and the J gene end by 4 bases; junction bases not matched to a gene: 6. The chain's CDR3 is CASSPAEGANQPQHF. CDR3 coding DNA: TGTGCCAGCTCACCGGCGGAGGGGGCTAATCAGCCCCAGCATTTT.

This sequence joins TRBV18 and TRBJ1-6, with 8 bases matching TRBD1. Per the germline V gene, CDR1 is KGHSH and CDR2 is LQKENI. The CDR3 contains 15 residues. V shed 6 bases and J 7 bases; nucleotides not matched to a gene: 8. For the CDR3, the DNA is TGTGCCAGCTCTCCGGACAGGGCGGGGAATTCACCCCTCCACTTT. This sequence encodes CASSPDRAGNSPLHF.

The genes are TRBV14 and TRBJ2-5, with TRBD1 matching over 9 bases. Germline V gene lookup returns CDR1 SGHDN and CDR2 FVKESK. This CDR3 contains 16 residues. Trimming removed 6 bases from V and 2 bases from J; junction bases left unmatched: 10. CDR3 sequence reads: CASSRQPGQGQETQYF. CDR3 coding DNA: TGTGCCAGCAGTCGTCAACCGGGACAGGGACAAGAGACCCAGTACTTC.

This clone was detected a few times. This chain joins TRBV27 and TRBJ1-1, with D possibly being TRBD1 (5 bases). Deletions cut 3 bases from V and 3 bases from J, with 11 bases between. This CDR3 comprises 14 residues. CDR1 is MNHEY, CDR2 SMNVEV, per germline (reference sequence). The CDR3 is CASSLAQGHTEAFF. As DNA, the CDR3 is TGTGCCAGCAGTTTGGCTCAGGGTCACACTGAAGCTTTCTTT.

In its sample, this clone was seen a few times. CDR3 protein: CASSYSTRFGYTEAFF. The CDR3 DNA reads TGTGCCAGCAGTTACTCGACGAGGTTTGGCTACACTGAAGCTTTCTTT. This chain links TRBV6-5 with TRBJ1-1, with D unclear. This CDR3 region has 16 residues. Germline assignment: CDR1 MNHEY and CDR2 SVGAGI. Trimming took off 0 bases at V and 3 bases at J, with 14 bases between the two ends.

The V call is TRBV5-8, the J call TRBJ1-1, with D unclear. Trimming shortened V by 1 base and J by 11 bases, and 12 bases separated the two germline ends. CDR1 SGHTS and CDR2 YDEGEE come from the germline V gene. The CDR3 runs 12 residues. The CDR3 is CASSLSGIRAFF. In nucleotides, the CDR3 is TGTGCCAGCAGCTTGTCGGGAATTAGGGCTTTCTTT.

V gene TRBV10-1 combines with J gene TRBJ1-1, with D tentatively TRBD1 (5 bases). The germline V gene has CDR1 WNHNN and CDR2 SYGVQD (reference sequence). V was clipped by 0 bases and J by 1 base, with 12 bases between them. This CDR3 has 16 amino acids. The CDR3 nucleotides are TGCGCCAGCAGTGAGTCGACTGGGGCTAAGAACACTGAAGCTTTCTTT. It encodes CASSESTGAKNTEAFF.

The CDR3: CASNVDRGFGYTF. CDR3 DNA: TGTGCCAGCAATGTAGACAGGGGGTTCGGCTACACCTTC. V and J are TRBV28 and TRBJ1-2; 9 bases map to TRBD1. The CDR3 is made up of 13 amino acids. V lost 7 bases and J lost 8; bases outside the gene matches: 8. CDR1 is MDHEN and CDR2 is SYDVKM in the germline V gene.

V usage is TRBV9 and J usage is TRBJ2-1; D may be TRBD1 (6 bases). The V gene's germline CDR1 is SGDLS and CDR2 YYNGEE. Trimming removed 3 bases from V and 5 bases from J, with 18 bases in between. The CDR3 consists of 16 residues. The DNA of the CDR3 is TGTGCCAGCAGCGAACCGGGACAAACACTCCACAATGAGCAGTTCTTC. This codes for CASSEPGQTLHNEQFF.

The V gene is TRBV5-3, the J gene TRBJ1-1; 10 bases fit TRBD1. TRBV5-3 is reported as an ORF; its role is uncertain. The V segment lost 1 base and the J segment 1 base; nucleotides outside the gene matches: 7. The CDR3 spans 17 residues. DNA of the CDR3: TGTGCCAGAAGCTTGAGGACAGGGGGAGGCACGAACACTGAAGCTTTCTTT. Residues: CARSLRTGGGTNTEAFF.